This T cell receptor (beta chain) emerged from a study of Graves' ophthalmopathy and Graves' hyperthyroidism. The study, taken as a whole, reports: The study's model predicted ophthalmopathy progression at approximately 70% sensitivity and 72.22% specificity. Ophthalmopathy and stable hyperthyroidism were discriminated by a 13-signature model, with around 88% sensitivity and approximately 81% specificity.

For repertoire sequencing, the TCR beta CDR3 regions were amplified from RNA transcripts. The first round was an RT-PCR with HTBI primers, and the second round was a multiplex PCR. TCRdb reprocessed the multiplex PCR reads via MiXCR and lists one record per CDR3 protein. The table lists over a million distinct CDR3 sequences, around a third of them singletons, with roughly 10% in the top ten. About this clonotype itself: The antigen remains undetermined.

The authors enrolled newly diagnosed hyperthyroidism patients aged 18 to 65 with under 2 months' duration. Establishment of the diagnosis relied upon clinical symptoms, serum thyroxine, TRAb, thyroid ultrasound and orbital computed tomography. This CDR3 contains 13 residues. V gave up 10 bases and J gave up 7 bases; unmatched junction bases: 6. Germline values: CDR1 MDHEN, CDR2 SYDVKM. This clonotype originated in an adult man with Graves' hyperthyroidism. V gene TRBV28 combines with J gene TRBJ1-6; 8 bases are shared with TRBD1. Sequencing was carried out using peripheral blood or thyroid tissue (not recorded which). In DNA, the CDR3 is TGTGCCACAACTGGACAGGGAAATTCACCCCTCCACTTT. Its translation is CATTGQGNSPLHF. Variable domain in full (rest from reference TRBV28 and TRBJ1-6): DVKVTQSSRYLVKRTGEKVFLECVQDMDHENMFWYRQDPGLGLRLIYFSYDVKMKEKGDIPEGYSVSREKKERFSLILESASTNQTSMYLCATTGQGNSPLHFGNGTRLTVT.